Listed below are T cell receptor beta chains from one sample, sequenced in a study of blood T cell repertoires in COVID-19. Libraries were prepared by immunoSEQ multiplex PCR; TCRdb keeps only in-frame clonotypes and omits some of them. The table records over 60,000 clones, approximately 92% of them present only once. The sample taken for sequencing was peripheral blood. The receptors here all came from a human donor in a cohort sampled during active COVID-19. Each CDR3 is given with its conserved first and last residue. The D gene is left open where the match is weak. A clone size is listed for some rows: how often the clone was seen (once, few, many), or a class if it is expanded.

len: 13; abundance: .; j_gene: TRBJ2-1; d_gene: .; v_gene: TRBV6-5; CDR3aa: CASSYSGPREQFF; CDR3nt: TGTGCCAGCAGTTACTCAGGTCCGAGGGAGCAGTTCTTC
len: 14; abundance: .; j_gene: TRBJ2-7; d_gene: .; v_gene: TRBV19; CDR3aa: CASKPGQGGHEQYF; CDR3nt: TGTGCCAGTAAACCAGGTCAGGGGGGCCACGAGCAGTACTTC
len: 13; abundance: .; j_gene: TRBJ2-3; d_gene: .; v_gene: TRBV19; CDR3aa: CASTRDFTDTQYF; CDR3nt: TGTGCCAGTACCCGGGACTTCACAGATACGCAGTATTTT
len: 13; abundance: .; j_gene: TRBJ1-4; d_gene: TRBD1; v_gene: TRBV19; CDR3aa: CASNDHRGEKLFF; CDR3nt: TGTGCCAGTAACGATCACAGGGGGGAAAAACTGTTTTTT
len: 13; abundance: .; j_gene: TRBJ1-3; d_gene: TRBD1; v_gene: TRBV9; CDR3aa: CASAGTAGNTIYF; CDR3nt: TGTGCCAGCGCGGGGACAGCCGGAAACACCATATATTTT
len: 14; abundance: .; j_gene: TRBJ2-7; d_gene: .; v_gene: TRBV5-4; CDR3aa: CASRQGTNSYEQYF; CDR3nt: TGTGCCAGCAGACAGGGCACAAATTCCTACGAGCAGTACTTC
len: 17; abundance: .; j_gene: TRBJ2-7; d_gene: TRBD2; v_gene: TRBV6-2/TRBV6-3; CDR3aa: CASSYLLTSGGPYEQYF; CDR3nt: TGTGCCAGCAGTTATCTCTTGACTAGCGGGGGACCCTACGAGCAGTACTTC
len: 18; abundance: .; j_gene: TRBJ2-1; d_gene: TRBD2; v_gene: TRBV18; CDR3aa: CASSLLAGALSSYNEQFF; CDR3nt: TGTGCCAGCTCACTACTAGCGGGGGCCCTGAGCTCCTACAATGAGCAGTTCTTC
len: 15; abundance: .; j_gene: TRBJ1-5; d_gene: .; v_gene: TRBV20-1; CDR3aa: CSASRGINSNQPQHF; CDR3nt: TGCAGTGCTAGTAGAGGAATAAATAGCAATCAGCCCCAGCATTTT
len: 12; abundance: .; j_gene: TRBJ2-5; d_gene: .; v_gene: TRBV9; CDR3aa: CATKGRGETQYF; CDR3nt: TGTGCCACCAAGGGGCGGGGAGAGACCCAGTACTTC
len: 16; abundance: .; j_gene: TRBJ2-7; d_gene: .; v_gene: TRBV6-1; CDR3aa: CASSGIWGDNLYEQYF; CDR3nt: TGTGCCAGCAGTGGGATCTGGGGGGATAATCTCTACGAGCAGTACTTC
len: 17; abundance: .; j_gene: TRBJ2-3; d_gene: .; v_gene: TRBV7-2; CDR3aa: CASSLAGQGGGTDTQYF; CDR3nt: TGTGCCAGCAGCTTAGCGGGCCAGGGGGGTGGCACAGATACGCAGTATTTT
len: 15; abundance: .; j_gene: TRBJ2-3; d_gene: TRBD2; v_gene: TRBV5-6; CDR3aa: CATTNGERDTDTQYF; CDR3nt: TGTGCCACGACTAATGGGGAGCGGGACACAGATACGCAGTATTTT
len: 12; abundance: .; j_gene: TRBJ1-1; d_gene: TRBD1; v_gene: TRBV3-1/TRBV3-2; CDR3aa: CASSSYQGGAFF; CDR3nt: TGTGCCAGCAGCTCATATCAGGGGGGTGCTTTCTTT
len: 13; abundance: .; j_gene: TRBJ2-1; d_gene: .; v_gene: TRBV27; CDR3aa: CASRKTRDNEQFF; CDR3nt: TGTGCCAGCAGGAAGACTAGAGACAATGAGCAGTTCTTC
len: 18; abundance: .; j_gene: TRBJ1-5; d_gene: TRBD1; v_gene: TRBV27; CDR3aa: CASSPRTGAYYSNQPQHF; CDR3nt: TGTGCCAGCAGTCCGCGGACAGGGGCCTACTATAGCAATCAGCCCCAGCATTTT
len: 16; abundance: .; j_gene: TRBJ2-7; d_gene: TRBD1; v_gene: TRBV7-2; CDR3aa: CASSFTFPGQNYEQYF; CDR3nt: TGTGCCAGCAGCTTCACGTTTCCGGGACAGAACTACGAGCAGTACTTC
len: 15; abundance: .; j_gene: TRBJ2-7; d_gene: TRBD1; v_gene: TRBV13; CDR3aa: CASSFWDRGNHEQYF; CDR3nt: TGTGCCAGCAGCTTTTGGGACAGGGGGAACCACGAGCAGTACTTC
len: 15; abundance: .; j_gene: TRBJ2-5; d_gene: .; v_gene: TRBV5-8; CDR3aa: CASSLAGREQETQYF; CDR3nt: TGTGCCAGCAGCTTGGCAGGCAGGGAACAAGAGACCCAGTACTTC
len: 15; abundance: .; j_gene: TRBJ2-7; d_gene: TRBD1; v_gene: TRBV27; CDR3aa: CASSLEWDRTYEQYF; CDR3nt: TGTGCCAGCAGTTTAGAGTGGGACAGAACCTACGAGCAGTACTTC
len: 13; abundance: .; j_gene: TRBJ2-3; d_gene: .; v_gene: TRBV3-1/TRBV3-2; CDR3aa: CASSQGDLLPQYF; CDR3nt: TGTGCCAGCAGCCAAGGGGACTTATTACCGCAGTATTTT
len: 14; abundance: .; j_gene: TRBJ1-4; d_gene: TRBD1; v_gene: TRBV19; CDR3aa: CASRGQGGNEKLFF; CDR3nt: TGTGCCAGTAGAGGACAGGGGGGTAATGAAAAACTGTTTTTT
len: 15; abundance: .; j_gene: TRBJ1-6; d_gene: TRBD1; v_gene: TRBV6-1; CDR3aa: CASSDTRTGLSPLHF; CDR3nt: TGTGCCAGCAGTGATACGCGGACAGGTCTGTCACCCCTCCACTTT
len: 15; abundance: .; j_gene: TRBJ1-2; d_gene: .; v_gene: TRBV4-2; CDR3aa: CASSQEGNSRGGYTF; CDR3nt: TGTGCCAGCAGCCAAGAAGGGAACAGTCGGGGTGGCTACACCTTC
len: 15; abundance: .; j_gene: TRBJ1-2; d_gene: .; v_gene: TRBV5-6; CDR3aa: CASSLPGNWAYGYTF; CDR3nt: TGTGCCAGCAGCTTACCAGGAAATTGGGCCTATGGCTACACCTTC
len: 16; abundance: once; j_gene: TRBJ1-5; d_gene: .; v_gene: TRBV24-1; CDR3aa: CATSDSGRGGHQPQHF; CDR3nt: TGTGCCACCAGTGATTCTGGCAGGGGAGGGCATCAGCCCCAGCATTTT
len: 15; abundance: .; j_gene: TRBJ2-1; d_gene: TRBD2; v_gene: TRBV11-2; CDR3aa: CASSFSASGYNEQFF; CDR3nt: TGTGCCAGCAGCTTCAGTGCTAGCGGCTACAATGAGCAGTTCTTC
len: 13; abundance: .; j_gene: TRBJ2-7; d_gene: .; v_gene: TRBV12-3/TRBV12-4; CDR3aa: CASSRWTEYEQYF; CDR3nt: TGTGCCAGCAGTAGGTGGACAGAGTACGAGCAGTACTTC
len: 13; abundance: .; j_gene: TRBJ2-1; d_gene: .; v_gene: TRBV7-3; CDR3aa: CASSPGPNNEQFF; CDR3nt: TGTGCCAGCAGCCCTGGGCCGAACAATGAGCAGTTCTTC
len: 15; abundance: .; j_gene: TRBJ1-5; d_gene: TRBD1; v_gene: TRBV6-6; CDR3aa: CASRPDRGYNQPQHF; CDR3nt: TGTGCCAGCAGACCGGACAGGGGGTACAATCAGCCCCAGCATTTT
len: 12; abundance: .; j_gene: TRBJ2-7; d_gene: .; v_gene: TRBV7-8; CDR3aa: CASSPRLDEQYF; CDR3nt: TGTGCCAGCAGCCCGAGGCTCGACGAGCAGTACTTC
len: 15; abundance: .; j_gene: TRBJ2-5; d_gene: .; v_gene: TRBV7-2; CDR3aa: CASSSGDFSQETQYF; CDR3nt: TGTGCCAGCAGTTCCGGGGACTTTTCCCAAGAGACCCAGTACTTC
len: 13; abundance: .; j_gene: TRBJ1-2; d_gene: .; v_gene: TRBV5-5; CDR3aa: CASSLAGNYGYTF; CDR3nt: TGTGCCAGCAGCTTGGCCGGTAACTATGGCTACACCTTC
len: 15; abundance: .; j_gene: TRBJ1-6; d_gene: .; v_gene: TRBV7-9; CDR3aa: CASTLVDTYNSPLHF; CDR3nt: TGTGCCAGCACCTTAGTCGACACCTATAATTCACCCCTCCACTTT
len: 15; abundance: .; j_gene: TRBJ1-3; d_gene: TRBD1; v_gene: TRBV6-5; CDR3aa: CASANRGLGGNTIYF; CDR3nt: TGTGCCAGCGCTAACAGGGGACTAGGGGGAAACACCATATATTTT
len: 12; abundance: .; j_gene: TRBJ1-1; d_gene: .; v_gene: TRBV5-4; CDR3aa: CASSLGVTEAFF; CDR3nt: TGTGCCAGCAGCTTGGGAGTAACTGAAGCTTTCTTT
len: 16; abundance: .; j_gene: TRBJ2-1; d_gene: .; v_gene: TRBV7-6; CDR3aa: CASSAKLESSYNEQFF; CDR3nt: TGTGCCAGCAGCGCGAAACTAGAGAGCTCCTACAATGAGCAGTTCTTC
len: 13; abundance: .; j_gene: TRBJ1-6; d_gene: .; v_gene: TRBV19; CDR3aa: CASRGGWRSPLHF; CDR3nt: TGTGCCAGTAGGGGGGGGTGGAGATCACCCCTCCACTTT
len: 14; abundance: .; j_gene: TRBJ2-1; d_gene: TRBD1; v_gene: TRBV18; CDR3aa: CASSPKTGDHEQFF; CDR3nt: TGTGCCAGCTCACCGAAGACAGGGGACCATGAGCAGTTCTTC
len: 17; abundance: .; j_gene: TRBJ1-3; d_gene: .; v_gene: TRBV4-3; CDR3aa: CASSQEAVTYSGNTIYF; CDR3nt: TGCGCCAGCAGCCAGGAGGCAGTCACATATTCTGGAAACACCATATATTTT
len: 14; abundance: .; j_gene: TRBJ1-2; d_gene: TRBD1; v_gene: TRBV19; CDR3aa: CASRWGRGFYGYTF; CDR3nt: TGTGCCAGTAGATGGGGCAGGGGGTTCTATGGCTACACCTTC
len: 14; abundance: .; j_gene: TRBJ2-7; d_gene: TRBD1; v_gene: TRBV5-1; CDR3aa: CASSLETGPYEQYF; CDR3nt: TGCGCCAGCAGCTTGGAGACAGGGCCCTACGAGCAGTACTTC
len: 15; abundance: .; j_gene: TRBJ2-2; d_gene: TRBD1; v_gene: TRBV18; CDR3aa: CASFSGTGIPGELFF; CDR3nt: TGTGCCAGCTTTTCCGGGACAGGGATCCCCGGGGAGCTGTTTTTT
len: 15; abundance: once; j_gene: TRBJ2-5; d_gene: TRBD1; v_gene: TRBV5-6; CDR3aa: CASSLAGQAEETQYF; CDR3nt: TGTGCCAGCAGCTTGGCGGGACAGGCCGAGGAGACCCAGTACTTC
len: 16; abundance: .; j_gene: TRBJ2-7; d_gene: TRBD2; v_gene: TRBV11-3; CDR3aa: CASSLTSGGKRHEQYF; CDR3nt: TGTGCCAGCAGCTTAACTAGCGGGGGGAAGCGCCACGAGCAGTACTTC
len: 14; abundance: .; j_gene: TRBJ2-1; d_gene: .; v_gene: TRBV30; CDR3aa: CAWGYGGSYNEQFF; CDR3nt: TGTGCCTGGGGATACGGTGGCTCCTACAATGAGCAGTTCTTC
len: 15; abundance: .; j_gene: TRBJ2-5; d_gene: .; v_gene: TRBV15; CDR3aa: CATSREGRAWDTQYF; CDR3nt: TGTGCCACCAGCAGAGAGGGCAGGGCGTGGGATACCCAGTACTTC
len: 14; abundance: .; j_gene: TRBJ1-2; d_gene: .; v_gene: TRBV11-2; CDR3aa: CASSPTTGGYGYTF; CDR3nt: TGTGCCAGCAGCCCGACCACGGGAGGGTATGGCTACACCTTC
len: 14; abundance: .; j_gene: TRBJ1-6; d_gene: TRBD1; v_gene: TRBV28; CDR3aa: CASSNGQGSSPLHF; CDR3nt: TGTGCCAGCAGTAACGGACAGGGGAGTTCACCCCTCCACTTT